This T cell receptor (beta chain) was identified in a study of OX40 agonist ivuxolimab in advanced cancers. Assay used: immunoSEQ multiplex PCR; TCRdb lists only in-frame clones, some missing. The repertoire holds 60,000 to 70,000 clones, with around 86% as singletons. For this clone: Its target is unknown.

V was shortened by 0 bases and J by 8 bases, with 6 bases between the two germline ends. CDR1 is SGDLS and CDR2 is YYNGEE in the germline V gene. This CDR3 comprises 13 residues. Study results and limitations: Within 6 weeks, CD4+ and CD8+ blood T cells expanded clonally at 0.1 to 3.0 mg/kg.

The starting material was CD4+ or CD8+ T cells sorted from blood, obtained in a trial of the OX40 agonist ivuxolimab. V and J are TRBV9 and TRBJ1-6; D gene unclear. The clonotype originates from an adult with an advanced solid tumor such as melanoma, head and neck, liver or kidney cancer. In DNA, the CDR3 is TGTGCCAGCAGCGTAGGTATGGATTCACCCCTCCACTTT. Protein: CASSVGMDSPLHF.